This TCR beta chain came from a study of metastatic and nonmetastatic thyroid tumors (dated by TCRdb to about 2020). In terms of the full investigation: Repertoires from peripheral blood and from tumor or nodule tissue samples of malignant and benign thyroid patients were compared.

None of the patients had been given any treatment before thyroid surgery. The study retrospectively analysed patient clinical samples collected from the early 2010s to the late 2010s using T-cell receptor beta sequencing. In this sample, this clone turned up once. There is no known antigen for this receptor. A read error may produce the germline difference seen at one junction end. This CDR3 is also generated by other DNA sequences in the sample. The investigation overall reported the following: TCR beta diversity was reported as significantly higher in malignant tumors than in benign nodules, in both blood and tumor samples.

The germline V gene gives CDR1 as MNHEY and CDR2 as SVGAGI. The CDR3 runs 16 residues from the cysteine to the phenylalanine. Only CDR3 DNA is held: 48 bases, read in frame from base 1. The library relied on PCR. The data were produced on an Illumina HiSeq 4000. High-throughput sequencing was used to profile the CDR3 region of the TCR beta-chain in every patient. As for the original processing: A classifier to discriminate distant-metastatic papillary thyroid cancer patients was built from CDR3 differences across clinicopathological groups. The Shannon index was used to assess repertoire diversity, and the Morisita-Horn index was used to assess tumor-blood repertoire similarity. The public reads were quality trimmed at Q25 with fastp and then assembled into clones with MiXCR by TCRdb, keeping productive beta chains. TCRdb, rather than the study authors, made the V and J calls. Here the sample has approximately 19,000 clones; 37% occur a single time. The ten largest clones add up to roughly 26% of the sample.

The chain joins TRBV6-5 to TRBJ1-3, and TRBD1 may be the D gene, going by 6 matching bases. This TCR derives from a female donor with papillary thyroid cancer or a benign thyroid nodule (not recorded which). Some clones in this sample may be carry-over from other donors' samples. The sample consisted of tumor tissue. The CDR3: CASSYGGANSGNTIYF. In nucleotide form, the sequence is TGTGCCAGCAGTTACGGGGGGGCCAACTCTGGCAACACCATATATTTT.